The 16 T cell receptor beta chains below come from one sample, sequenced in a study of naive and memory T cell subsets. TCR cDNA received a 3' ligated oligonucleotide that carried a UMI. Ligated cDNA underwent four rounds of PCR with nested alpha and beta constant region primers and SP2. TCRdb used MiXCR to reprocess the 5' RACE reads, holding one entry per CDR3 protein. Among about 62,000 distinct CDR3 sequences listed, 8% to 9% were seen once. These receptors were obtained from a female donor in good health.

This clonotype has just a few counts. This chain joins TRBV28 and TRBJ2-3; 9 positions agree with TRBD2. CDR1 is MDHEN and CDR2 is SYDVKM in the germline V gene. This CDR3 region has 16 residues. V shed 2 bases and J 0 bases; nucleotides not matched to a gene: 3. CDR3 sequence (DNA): TGTGCCAGCAGTTTACCACTAGCGGGTAGCACAGATACGCAGTATTTT. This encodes CASSLPLAGSTDTQYF. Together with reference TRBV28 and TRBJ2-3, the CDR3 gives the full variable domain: DVKVTQSSRYLVKRTGEKVFLECVQDMDHENMFWYRQDPGLGLRLIYFSYDVKMKEKGDIPEGYSVSREKKERFSLILESASTNQTSMYLCASSLPLAGSTDTQYFGPGTRLTVL.

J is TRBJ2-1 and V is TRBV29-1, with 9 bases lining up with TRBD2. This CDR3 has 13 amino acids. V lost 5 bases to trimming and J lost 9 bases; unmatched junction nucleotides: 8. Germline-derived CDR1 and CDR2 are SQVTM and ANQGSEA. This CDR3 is CSVSSGSSSEQFF. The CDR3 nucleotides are TGCAGCGTTAGTAGCGGGAGTTCCTCTGAGCAGTTCTTC.

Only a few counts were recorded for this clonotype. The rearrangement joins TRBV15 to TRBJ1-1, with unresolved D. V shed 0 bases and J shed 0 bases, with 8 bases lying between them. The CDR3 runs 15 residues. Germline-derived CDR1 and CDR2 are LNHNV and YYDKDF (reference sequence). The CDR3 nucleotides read TGTGCCACCAGCAGAGATTCGGCGATGAACACTGAAGCTTTCTTT. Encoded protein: CATSRDSAMNTEAFF.

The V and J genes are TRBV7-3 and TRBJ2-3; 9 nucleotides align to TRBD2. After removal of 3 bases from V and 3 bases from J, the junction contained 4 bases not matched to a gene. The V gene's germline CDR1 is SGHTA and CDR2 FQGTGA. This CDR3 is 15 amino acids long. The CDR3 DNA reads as TGTGCCAGCAGCTTCGGGAGCGGGGGGACAGATACGCAGTATTTT. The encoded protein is CASSFGSGGTDTQYF.

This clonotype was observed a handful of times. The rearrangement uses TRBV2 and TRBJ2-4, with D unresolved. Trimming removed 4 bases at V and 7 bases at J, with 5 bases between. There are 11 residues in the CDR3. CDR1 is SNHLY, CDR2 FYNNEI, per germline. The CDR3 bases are TGTGCCAGCAGTGTGGGGAACATTCAGTACTTC. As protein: CASSVGNIQYF.

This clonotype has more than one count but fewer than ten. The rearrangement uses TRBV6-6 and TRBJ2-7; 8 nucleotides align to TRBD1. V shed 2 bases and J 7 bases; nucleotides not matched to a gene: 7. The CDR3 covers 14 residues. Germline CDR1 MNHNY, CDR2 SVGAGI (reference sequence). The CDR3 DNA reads TGTGCCAGCAGTTACGGTCAGGGGGCGAAGGAGCAGTACTTC. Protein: CASSYGQGAKEQYF.

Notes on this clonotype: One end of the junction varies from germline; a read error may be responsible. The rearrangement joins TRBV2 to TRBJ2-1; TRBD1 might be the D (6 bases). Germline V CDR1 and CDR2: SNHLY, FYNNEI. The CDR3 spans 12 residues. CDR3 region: CASSLRGMFRYF. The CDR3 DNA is TGTGCCAGCAGTCTCAGGGGCATGTTTCGGTACTTC.

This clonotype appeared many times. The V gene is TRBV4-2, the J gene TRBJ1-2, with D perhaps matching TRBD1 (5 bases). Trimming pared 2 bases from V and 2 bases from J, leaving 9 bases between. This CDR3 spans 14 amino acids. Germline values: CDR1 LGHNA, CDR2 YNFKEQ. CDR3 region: CASSQSQGNYGYTF. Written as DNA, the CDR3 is TGTGCCAGCAGCCAATCCCAGGGAAACTATGGCTACACCTTC.

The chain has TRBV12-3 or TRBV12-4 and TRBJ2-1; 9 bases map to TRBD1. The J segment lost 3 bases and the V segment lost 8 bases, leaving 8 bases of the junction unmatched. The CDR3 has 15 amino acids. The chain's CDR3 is CASPDPDRGYNEQFF. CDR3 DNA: TGTGCCAGCCCCGATCCGGACAGGGGCTACAATGAGCAGTTCTTC.

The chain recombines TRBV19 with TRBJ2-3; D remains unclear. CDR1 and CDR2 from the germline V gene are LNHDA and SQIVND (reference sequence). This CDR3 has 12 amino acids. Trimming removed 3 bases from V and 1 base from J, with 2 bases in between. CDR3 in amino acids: CASSIGTDTQYF. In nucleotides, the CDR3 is TGTGCCAGTAGTATCGGCACAGATACGCAGTATTTT.

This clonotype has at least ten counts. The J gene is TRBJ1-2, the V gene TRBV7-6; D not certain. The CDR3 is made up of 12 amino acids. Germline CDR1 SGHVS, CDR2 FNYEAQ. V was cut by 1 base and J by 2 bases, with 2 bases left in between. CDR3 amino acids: CASSLDNYGYTF. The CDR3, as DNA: TGTGCCAGCAGCTTAGACAACTATGGCTACACCTTC.

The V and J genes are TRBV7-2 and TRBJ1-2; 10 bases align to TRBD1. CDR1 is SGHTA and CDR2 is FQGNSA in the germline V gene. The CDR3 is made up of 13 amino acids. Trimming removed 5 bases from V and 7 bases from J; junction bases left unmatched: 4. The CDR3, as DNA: TGTGCCAGCAGCCAAGGACAGGGGGGTGGCTACACCTTC. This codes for CASSQGQGGGYTF.

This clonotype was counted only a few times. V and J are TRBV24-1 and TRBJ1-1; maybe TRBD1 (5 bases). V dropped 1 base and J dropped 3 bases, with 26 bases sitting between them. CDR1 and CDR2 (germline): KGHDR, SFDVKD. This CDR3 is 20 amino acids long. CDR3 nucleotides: TGTGCCACCAGTGATTTATGGGGACCAGGACTTAGTTCTAGGTACACTGAAGCTTTCTTT. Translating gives CATSDLWGPGLSSRYTEAFF.

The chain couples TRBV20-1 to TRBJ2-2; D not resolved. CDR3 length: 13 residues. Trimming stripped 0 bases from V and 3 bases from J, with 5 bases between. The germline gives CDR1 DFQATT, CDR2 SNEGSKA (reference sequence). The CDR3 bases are TGCAGTGCTAGAGATGTGCACACCGGGGAGCTGTTTTTT. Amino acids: CSARDVHTGELFF.

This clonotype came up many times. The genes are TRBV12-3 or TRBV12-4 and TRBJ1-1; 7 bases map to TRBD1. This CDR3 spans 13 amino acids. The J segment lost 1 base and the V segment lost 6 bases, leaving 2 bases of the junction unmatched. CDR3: CASRGQTNTEAFF. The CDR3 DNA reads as TGTGCCAGCAGGGGACAGACGAACACTGAAGCTTTCTTT.

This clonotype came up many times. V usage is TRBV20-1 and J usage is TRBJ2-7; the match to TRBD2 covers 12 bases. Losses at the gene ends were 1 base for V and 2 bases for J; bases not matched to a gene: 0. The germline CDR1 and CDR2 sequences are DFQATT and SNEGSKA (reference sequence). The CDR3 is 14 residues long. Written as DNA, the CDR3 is TGCAGTGCTAGAGGGACTAGCGGGACCTACGAGCAGTACTTC. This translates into CSARGTSGTYEQYF.